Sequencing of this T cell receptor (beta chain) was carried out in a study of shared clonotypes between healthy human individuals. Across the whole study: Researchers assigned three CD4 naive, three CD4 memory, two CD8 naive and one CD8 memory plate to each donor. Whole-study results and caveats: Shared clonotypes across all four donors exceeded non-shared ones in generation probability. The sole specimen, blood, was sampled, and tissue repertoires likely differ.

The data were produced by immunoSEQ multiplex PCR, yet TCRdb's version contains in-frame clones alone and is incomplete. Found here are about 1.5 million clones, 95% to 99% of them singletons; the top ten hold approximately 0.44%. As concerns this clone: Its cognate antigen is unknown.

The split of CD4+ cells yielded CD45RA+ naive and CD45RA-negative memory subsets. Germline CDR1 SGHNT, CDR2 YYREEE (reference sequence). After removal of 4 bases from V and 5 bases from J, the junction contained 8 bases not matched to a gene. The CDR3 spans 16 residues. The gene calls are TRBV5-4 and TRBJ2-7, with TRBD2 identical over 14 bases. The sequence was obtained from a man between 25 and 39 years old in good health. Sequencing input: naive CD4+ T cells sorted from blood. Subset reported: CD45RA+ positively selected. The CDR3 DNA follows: TGTGCCAGCAGCGGCCGACTAGCGGGAGGGCCCAACGAGCAGTACTTC. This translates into CASSGRLAGGPNEQYF.